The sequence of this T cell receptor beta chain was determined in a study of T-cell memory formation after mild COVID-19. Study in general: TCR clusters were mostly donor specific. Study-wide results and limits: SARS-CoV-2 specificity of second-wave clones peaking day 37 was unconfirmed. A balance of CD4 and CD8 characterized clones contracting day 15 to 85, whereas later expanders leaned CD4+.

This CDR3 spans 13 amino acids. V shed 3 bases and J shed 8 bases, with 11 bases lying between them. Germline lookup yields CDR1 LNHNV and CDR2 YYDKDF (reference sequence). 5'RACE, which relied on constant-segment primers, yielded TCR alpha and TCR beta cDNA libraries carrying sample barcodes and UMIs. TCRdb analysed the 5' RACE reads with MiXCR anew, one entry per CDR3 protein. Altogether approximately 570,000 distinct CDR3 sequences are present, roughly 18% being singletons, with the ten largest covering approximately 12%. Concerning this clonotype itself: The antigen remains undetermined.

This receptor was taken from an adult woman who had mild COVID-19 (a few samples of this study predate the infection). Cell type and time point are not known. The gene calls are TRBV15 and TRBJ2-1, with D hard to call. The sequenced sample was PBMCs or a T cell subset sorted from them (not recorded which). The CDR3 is CATSSLFDYEQFF. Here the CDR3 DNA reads TGTGCCACCAGCAGCCTCTTCGACTATGAGCAGTTCTTC.